This entry lists 27 T cell receptor beta chains sequenced from one sample in a study of cytomegalovirus exposure and HLA in healthy donors. Sequencing used immunoSEQ multiplex PCR; TCRdb keeps in-frame clones, though not all of them. The sample lists around 300,000 clones; 65% to 90% were seen once. Sample: PBMCs. Receptors were obtained from a woman younger than 35 in good health and CMV-seronegative.

This clone was seen a handful of times. The chain carries TRBV7-9 and TRBJ1-4; 8 bases agree with TRBD1. The germline V gene has CDR1 SEHNR and CDR2 FQNEAQ (reference sequence). V trimming: 4 bases; J trimming: 10 bases; junction bases outside the gene matches: 5. CDR3 length: 13 residues. The CDR3 is CASSWGQDGKLFF. DNA of the CDR3: TGTGCCAGCAGCTGGGGACAGGACGGAAAACTGTTTTTT.

This chain uses TRBV19 with TRBJ1-1; D gene ambiguous. Trimming stripped 8 bases from V and 5 bases from J, with 12 bases between. CDR1 is LNHDA, CDR2 SQIVND, per germline (reference sequence). The CDR3 length is 12 residues. The CDR3 DNA reads as TGTGCCAGTCTTGACTCGAGGACTGAAGCTTTCTTT. Residues: CASLDSRTEAFF. Full variable domain (outside the CDR3, taken from reference TRBV19 and TRBJ1-1): DGGITQSPKYLFRKEGQNVTLSCEQNLNHDAMYWYRQDPGQGLRLIYYSQIVNDFQKGDIAEGYSVSREKKESFPLTVTSAQKNPTAFYLCASLDSRTEAFFGQGTRLTVV.

The V call is TRBV6-6, the J call TRBJ1-1; D not certain. Trimming removed 0 bases at V and 1 base at J, with 6 bases between. The CDR3 length is 14 residues. Germline lookup yields CDR1 MNHNY and CDR2 SVGAGI (reference sequence). In nucleotides, the CDR3 is TGTGCCAGCAGTTACTCGGGCACGAACACTGAAGCTTTCTTT. Translating it yields CASSYSGTNTEAFF.

The chain carries TRBV27 and TRBJ2-1; TRBD1 is a possible D gene (5 bases). V lost 1 base to trimming and J lost 8 bases, with 9 bases between them. The length of the CDR3 is 13 residues. CDR1 and CDR2 (germline): MNHEY, SMNVEV (reference sequence). DNA of the CDR3: TGTGCCAGCAGTTTATTTGGCAGGGATGAGCAGTTCTTC. Protein product: CASSLFGRDEQFF.

V and J are TRBV6-6 and TRBJ2-7; no reliable D call. V was trimmed by 0 bases and J by 3 bases, leaving 9 bases between them. The CDR3 length is 14 residues. The germline V gene encodes CDR1 MNHNY and CDR2 SVGAGI (reference sequence). The CDR3 nucleotides read TGTGCCAGCAGTTACTCGTACAGTATCTACGAGCAGTACTTC. This gives the protein CASSYSYSIYEQYF.

The V gene is TRBV6-1, the J gene TRBJ1-1; no definite D call. This CDR3 comprises 14 residues. Germline CDR1 and CDR2: MNHNS and SASEGT. V dropped 3 bases and J dropped 5 bases, with 13 bases sitting between them. The CDR3 nucleotides read TGTGCCAGCAGTGAGGCCAGTACCAGGACTGAAGCTTTCTTT. It yields the protein CASSEASTRTEAFF.

V usage is TRBV20-1 and J usage is TRBJ2-5; D uncertain. The CDR3 runs 11 residues. V lost 0 bases and J 5 bases, leaving 4 bases between the germline ends. Germline assignment: CDR1 DFQATT and CDR2 SNEGSKA (reference sequence). The CDR3 DNA sequence: TGCAGTGCTAGAGAGGCTGAGACCCAGTACTTC. As protein: CSAREAETQYF.

This clone was counted only a few times. The V and J genes are TRBV19 and TRBJ2-7, with a tentative D call TRBD1 (5 bases). There are 15 residues in the CDR3. Germline lookup yields CDR1 LNHDA and CDR2 SQIVND (reference sequence). Trimming removed 5 bases at V and 4 bases at J, with 18 bases between. CDR3 bases: TGTGCCAGTAGTCCCCGCAGGGAAGTGAGTTACGAGCAGTACTTC. Protein: CASSPRREVSYEQYF.

V is TRBV27 and J is TRBJ2-7, with 12 bases fitting TRBD2. CDR3 size: 15 residues. Germline V gene data show CDR1 as MNHEY and CDR2 as SMNVEV (reference sequence). The J segment lost 3 bases and the V segment lost 5 bases, leaving 5 bases of the junction unmatched. CDR3 amino acids: CASSLAGGRVYEQYF. The DNA of the CDR3 is TGTGCCAGCAGTCTAGCGGGAGGGCGCGTCTACGAGCAGTACTTC.

This chain uses TRBV10-2 with TRBJ1-1, with D possibly matching TRBD1 (5 bases). Between the trimmed V and J ends, which lost 5 bases and 0 bases, there was a span of 7 bases. Germline V gene data show CDR1 as WSHSY and CDR2 as SAAADI. The CDR3 extends over 13 amino acids. DNA of the CDR3: TGCGCCAGCAGTCGACAGCTGAACACTGAAGCTTTCTTT. Amino acids: CASSRQLNTEAFF.

The chain combines TRBV11-3 with TRBJ2-5; 7 bases line up with TRBD2. Germline V gene lookup returns CDR1 SGHNT and CDR2 YENEEA. V was pared by 2 bases and J by 5 bases, with 11 bases of the junction left unmatched. The CDR3 runs to 16 residues. Here the CDR3 DNA reads TGTGCCAGCAGCTTACAAAGCGGGGAAAACCGGGAGACCCAGTACTTC. Its protein product is CASSLQSGENRETQYF.

The chain carries TRBV6-5 and TRBJ2-1, with 10 bases aligning to TRBD2. CDR1 is MNHEY and CDR2 is SVGAGI in the germline V gene. Trimming took 6 bases from V and 1 from J; bases not matched to a gene: 3. This CDR3 region has 15 residues. This CDR3 is CASSPGLASYNEQFF. The CDR3 bases are TGTGCCAGCAGCCCGGGACTAGCGTCCTACAATGAGCAGTTCTTC.

The chain couples TRBV6-5 to TRBJ1-1; D call uncertain. Per the germline V gene, CDR1 is MNHEY and CDR2 is SVGAGI. The CDR3 runs to 13 residues. The ends were cut back, 6 bases at V and 1 base at J, with 9 bases in the middle. The DNA for the CDR3 is TGTGCCAGCAGCGGACGGGGGAACACTGAAGCTTTCTTT. Protein sequence: CASSGRGNTEAFF.

This rearrangement joins TRBV13 to TRBJ1-3; 7 bases agree with TRBD1. CDR3 length equals 16 residues. Germline assignment: CDR1 PRHDT and CDR2 FYEKMQ (reference sequence). Trimming took 4 bases from V and 2 from J; bases not matched to a gene: 8. The chain's CDR3 is CASSSTGEGPGNTIYF. As DNA, the CDR3 is TGTGCCAGCAGCTCAACAGGGGAAGGACCTGGAAACACCATATATTTT.

The chain couples TRBV6-5 to TRBJ1-1; D is ambiguous. Looked up from germline, CDR1 is MNHEY and CDR2 is SVGAGI. V was clipped by 3 bases and J by 5 bases, with 13 bases between them. The length of the CDR3 is 14 residues. Here the CDR3 reads CASSYYGVATEAFF. The CDR3 DNA sequence: TGTGCCAGCAGTTATTATGGGGTAGCGACTGAAGCTTTCTTT.

This clone has only one observation. V usage is TRBV19 and J usage is TRBJ2-2, with D maybe TRBD2 (5 bases). The CDR3 spans 11 residues. Germline CDR1 reads LNHDA; CDR2 reads SQIVND (reference sequence). The ends were cut back, 3 bases at V and 13 bases at J, with 9 bases in the middle. CDR3 DNA sequence: TGTGCCAGTAGTATGAGGGAAGGGCTGTTTTTT. It codes for CASSMREGLFF. Filled out from reference TRBV19 and TRBJ2-2, the complete variable domain reads DGGITQSPKYLFRKEGQNVTLSCEQNLNHDAMYWYRQDPGQGLRLIYYSQIVNDFQKGDIAEGYSVSREKKESFPLTVTSAQKNPTAFYLCASSMREGLFFGEGSRLTVL.

The V gene is TRBV6-5, the J gene TRBJ1-2, with D hard to call. The CDR3 extends over 12 amino acids. Germline V gene lookup returns CDR1 MNHEY and CDR2 SVGAGI. V was clipped by 5 bases and J by 7 bases, with 11 bases between them. The CDR3 sequence is CASSLNSGGYTF. In DNA, the CDR3 is TGTGCCAGCAGTCTGAATAGCGGTGGCTACACCTTC.

CDR3 in DNA: TGTGCCAGCAGCCAAGACGGAGGTGGGTATGGCTACACCTTC. Residues: CASSQDGGGYGYTF. The J gene is TRBJ1-2, the V gene TRBV4-2; no clear D. Germline V gene sequence: CDR1 LGHNA, CDR2 YNFKEQ. The CDR3 totals 14 residues. V lost 0 bases to trimming and J lost 5 bases, with 10 bases between them.

This clone has just one count. The chain uses TRBV28 and TRBJ2-7, with D maybe TRBD2 (6 bases). The CDR3 totals 15 residues. Per germline, CDR1 MDHEN and CDR2 SYDVKM. Trimming took 7 bases from V and 6 from J, leaving 22 bases between them. CDR3 in DNA: TGTGCCAGCACCCAAAGTCCCGGGGCGGGGATCGAGCAGTACTTC. Translated: CASTQSPGAGIEQYF.

The chain links TRBV7-9 to TRBJ2-5, with D possibly being TRBD2 (6 bases). The length of the CDR3 is 16 residues. Per the germline V gene, CDR1 is SEHNR and CDR2 is FQNEAQ (reference sequence). Trimming cost V 5 bases and J 1 base, with 17 bases left between them. CDR3 coding DNA: TGTGCCAGCAGCCAAAATCGGGGACTGACCCAAGAGACCCAGTACTTC. Amino acid sequence: CASSQNRGLTQETQYF. The variable domain in full, with the rest retrieved from reference TRBV7-9 and TRBJ2-5, is DTGVSQNPRHKITKRGQNVTFRCDPISEHNRLYWYRQTLGQGPEFLTYFQNEAQLEKSRLLSDRFSAERPKGSFSTLEIQRTEQGDSAMYLCASSQNRGLTQETQYFGPGTRLLVL.

The genes are TRBV14 and TRBJ1-2; D remains unclear. Per germline, CDR1 SGHDN and CDR2 FVKESK. This CDR3 has 14 amino acids. V lost 4 bases and J 0 bases, leaving 9 bases between the germline ends. In DNA, the CDR3 is TGTGCCAGCAGCCCCCTAGACTCTAACTATGGCTACACCTTC. The encoded protein is CASSPLDSNYGYTF. The entire variable domain, with the rest obtained from reference TRBV14 and TRBJ1-2, is as follows: EAGVTQFPSHSVIEKGQTVTLRCDPISGHDNLYWYRRVMGKEIKFLLHFVKESKQDESGMPNNRFLAERTGGTYSTLKVQPAELEDSGVYFCASSPLDSNYGYTFGSGTRLTVV.

As regards this clone: In the same sample, other DNA sequences code for this CDR3. This sequence joins TRBV4-1 and TRBJ1-5; 7 bases are a match to TRBD1. CDR1 is MGHRA and CDR2 is YSYEKL in the germline V gene. V was pared by 0 bases and J by 7 bases, with 0 bases of the junction left unmatched. CDR3 length: 13 residues. The DNA of the CDR3 is TGCGCCAGCAGCCAAGACAGGGGGCAGCCCCAGCATTTT. It yields the protein CASSQDRGQPQHF.

The chain couples TRBV13 to TRBJ2-7, with TRBD2 identical over 8 bases. The CDR3 loop spans 15 amino acids. Germline loops: CDR1 PRHDT, CDR2 FYEKMQ (reference sequence). Losses at the gene ends were 5 bases for V and 2 bases for J; bases not matched to a gene: 8. Here the CDR3 reads CASSPGGGGTYEQYF. The CDR3 DNA reads as TGTGCCAGCAGCCCCGGGGGCGGGGGGACCTACGAGCAGTACTTC.

This rearrangement joins TRBV6-5 to TRBJ2-3; the match to TRBD2 covers 9 bases. The CDR3 is 16 amino acids. Trimming at V came to 3 bases and at J to 6 bases, leaving 10 bases not matched to a gene. The V gene's germline CDR1 is MNHEY and CDR2 SVGAGI. The CDR3 sequence: CASSYSGREGLDTQYF. The CDR3 DNA reads TGTGCCAGCAGTTATTCGGGGCGGGAGGGCCTGGATACGCAGTATTTT.

V usage is TRBV27 and J usage is TRBJ2-7, with 9 bases fitting TRBD1. The CDR3 has 15 amino acids. The germline CDR1 and CDR2 sequences are MNHEY and SMNVEV (reference sequence). Losses at the gene ends were 2 bases for V and 2 bases for J; bases not matched to a gene: 4. The CDR3 bases are TGTGCCAGCAGTTTAGCGGGACAGGGAACCTACGAGCAGTACTTC. It codes for CASSLAGQGTYEQYF.

This clone was counted once. J is TRBJ1-2 and V is TRBV9; D not certain. The CDR3 runs 14 residues. Germline V gene data show CDR1 as SGDLS and CDR2 as YYNGEE. V lost 0 bases to trimming and J lost 2 bases, with 8 bases between them. CDR3 in DNA: TGTGCCAGCAGCGTAGGTGCGGGGAACTATGGCTACACCTTC. Its translation: CASSVGAGNYGYTF.

This rearrangement joins TRBV4-1 to TRBJ2-1; TRBD1 matches at 7 bases. The CDR3 extends over 17 amino acids. Germline V lookup: CDR1 MGHRA, CDR2 YSYEKL. V was pared by 1 base and J by 7 bases, with 13 bases of the junction left unmatched. The CDR3 protein is CASSQGQGLRLSNEQFF. The DNA of the CDR3 is TGCGCCAGCAGCCAAGGACAGGGCCTACGATTGTCTAATGAGCAGTTCTTC.